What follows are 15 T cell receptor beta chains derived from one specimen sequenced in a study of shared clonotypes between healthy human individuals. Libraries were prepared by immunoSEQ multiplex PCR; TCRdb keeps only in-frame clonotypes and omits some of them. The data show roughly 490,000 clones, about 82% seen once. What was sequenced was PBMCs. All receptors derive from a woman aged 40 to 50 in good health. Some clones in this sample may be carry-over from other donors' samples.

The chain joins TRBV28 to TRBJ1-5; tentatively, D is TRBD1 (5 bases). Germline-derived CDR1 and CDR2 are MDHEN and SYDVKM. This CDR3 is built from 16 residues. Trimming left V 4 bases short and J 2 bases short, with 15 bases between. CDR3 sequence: CASSSGLRGGNQPQHF. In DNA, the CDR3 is TGTGCCAGCAGTTCAGGGTTAAGGGGTGGCAATCAGCCCCAGCATTTT.

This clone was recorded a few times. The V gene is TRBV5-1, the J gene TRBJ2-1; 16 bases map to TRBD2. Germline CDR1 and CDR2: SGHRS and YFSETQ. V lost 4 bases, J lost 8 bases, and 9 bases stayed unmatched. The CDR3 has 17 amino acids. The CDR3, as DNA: TGCGCCAGCAGCCCGGGGACTAGCGGGAGGGCCGTCCATGAGCAGTTCTTC. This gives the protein CASSPGTSGRAVHEQFF. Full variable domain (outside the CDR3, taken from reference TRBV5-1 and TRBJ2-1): KAGVTQTPRYLIKTRGQQVTLSCSPISGHRSVSWYQQTPGQGLQFLFEYFSETQRNKGNFPGRFSGRQFSNSRSEMNVSTLELGDSALYLCASSPGTSGRAVHEQFFGPGTRLTVL.

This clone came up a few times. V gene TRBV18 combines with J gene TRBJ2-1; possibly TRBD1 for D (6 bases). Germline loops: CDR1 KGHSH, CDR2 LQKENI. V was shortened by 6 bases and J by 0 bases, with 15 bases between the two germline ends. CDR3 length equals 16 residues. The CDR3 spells CASSLPGQGSYNEQFF. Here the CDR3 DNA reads TGTGCCAGCTCCCTCCCGGGACAAGGCTCCTACAATGAGCAGTTCTTC. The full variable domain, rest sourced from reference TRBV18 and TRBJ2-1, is NAGVMQNPRHLVRRRGQEARLRCSPMKGHSHVYWYRQLPEEGLKFMVYLQKENIIDESGMPKERFSAEFPKEGPSILRIQQVVRGDSAAYFCASSLPGQGSYNEQFFGPGTRLTVL.

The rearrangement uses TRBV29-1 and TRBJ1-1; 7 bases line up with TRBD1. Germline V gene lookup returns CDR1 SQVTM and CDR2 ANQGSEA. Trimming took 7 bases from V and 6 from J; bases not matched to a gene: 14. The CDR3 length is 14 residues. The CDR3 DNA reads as TGCAGCGCTGGAGGAAACAGGGGTTTCGCTGAAGCTTTCTTT. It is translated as CSAGGNRGFAEAFF.

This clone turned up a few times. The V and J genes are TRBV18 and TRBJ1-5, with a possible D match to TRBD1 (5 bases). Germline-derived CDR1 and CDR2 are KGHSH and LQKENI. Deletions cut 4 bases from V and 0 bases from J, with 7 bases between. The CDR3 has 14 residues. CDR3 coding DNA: TGTGCCAGCTCACAGGGACCTAGCAATCAGCCCCAGCATTTT. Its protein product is CASSQGPSNQPQHF.

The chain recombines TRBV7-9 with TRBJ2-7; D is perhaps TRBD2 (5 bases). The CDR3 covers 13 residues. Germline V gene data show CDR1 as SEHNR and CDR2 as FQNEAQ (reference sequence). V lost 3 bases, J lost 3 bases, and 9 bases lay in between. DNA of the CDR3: TGTGCCAGCAGCTTTCCCGGGATCTACGAGCAGTACTTC. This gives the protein CASSFPGIYEQYF. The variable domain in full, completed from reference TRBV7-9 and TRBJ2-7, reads DTGVSQNPRHKITKRGQNVTFRCDPISEHNRLYWYRQTLGQGPEFLTYFQNEAQLEKSRLLSDRFSAERPKGSFSTLEIQRTEQGDSAMYLCASSFPGIYEQYFGPGTRLTVT.

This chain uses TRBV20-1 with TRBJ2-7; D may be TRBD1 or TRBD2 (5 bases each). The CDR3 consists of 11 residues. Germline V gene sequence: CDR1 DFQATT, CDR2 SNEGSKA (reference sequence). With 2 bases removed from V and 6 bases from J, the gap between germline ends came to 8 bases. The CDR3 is CSARWDGEQYF. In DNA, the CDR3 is TGCAGTGCTAGATGGGACGGCGAGCAGTACTTC.

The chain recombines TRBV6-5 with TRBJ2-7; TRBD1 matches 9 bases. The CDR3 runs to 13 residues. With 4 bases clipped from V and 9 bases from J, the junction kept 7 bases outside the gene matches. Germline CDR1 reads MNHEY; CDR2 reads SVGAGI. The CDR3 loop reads CASSSPGTGRQYF. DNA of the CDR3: TGTGCCAGCAGTTCCCCCGGGACAGGGCGGCAGTACTTC.

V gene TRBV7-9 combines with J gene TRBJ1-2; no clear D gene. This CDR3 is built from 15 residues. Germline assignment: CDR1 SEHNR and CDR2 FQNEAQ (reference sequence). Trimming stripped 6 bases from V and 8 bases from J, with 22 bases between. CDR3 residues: CASSLPTQSALGYTF. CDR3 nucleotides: TGTGCCAGCAGTCTTCCCACGCAAAGTGCCCTAGGCTACACCTTC.

CDR3: CASSLVLASGRQETQYF. Written as DNA, the CDR3 is TGTGCCAGCAGCTTAGTACTGGCTAGCGGGCGGCAAGAGACCCAGTACTTC. The gene calls are TRBV7-6 and TRBJ2-5; 8 positions match TRBD2. The germline gives CDR1 SGHVS, CDR2 FNYEAQ. This CDR3 region has 17 residues. V lost 1 base to trimming and J lost 2 bases; unmatched junction nucleotides: 9.

CDR3 loop: CASSFIAGSSYEQYF. The CDR3 bases are TGTGCCAGCAGCTTCATAGCGGGTAGCTCCTACGAGCAGTACTTC. The rearrangement joins TRBV7-3 to TRBJ2-7; 7 bases match TRBD2. V dropped 3 bases and J dropped 0; count of bases not matched to a gene: 5. Germline V CDR1 and CDR2: SGHTA, FQGTGA. CDR3 length: 15 amino acids.

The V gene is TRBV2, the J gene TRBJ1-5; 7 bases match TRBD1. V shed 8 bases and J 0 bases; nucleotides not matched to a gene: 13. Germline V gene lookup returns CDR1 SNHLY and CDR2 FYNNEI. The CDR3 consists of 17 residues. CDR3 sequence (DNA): TGTGCCAGCGGGGACTTGGCAGGGGGAGTTAGCAATCAGCCCCAGCATTTT. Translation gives CASGDLAGGVSNQPQHF.

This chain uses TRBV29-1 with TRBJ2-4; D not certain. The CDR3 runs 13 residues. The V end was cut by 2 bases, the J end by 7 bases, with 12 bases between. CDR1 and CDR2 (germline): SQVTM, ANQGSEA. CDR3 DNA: TGCAGCGTTGAACCCCTCACACTGAACATTCAGTACTTC. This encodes CSVEPLTLNIQYF.

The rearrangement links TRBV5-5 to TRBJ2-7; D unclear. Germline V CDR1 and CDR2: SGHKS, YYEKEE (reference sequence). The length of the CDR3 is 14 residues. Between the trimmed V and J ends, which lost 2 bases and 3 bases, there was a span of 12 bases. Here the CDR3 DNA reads TGTGCCAGCAGCTTCTCCTGGGCGGACTACGAGCAGTACTTC. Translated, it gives CASSFSWADYEQYF.

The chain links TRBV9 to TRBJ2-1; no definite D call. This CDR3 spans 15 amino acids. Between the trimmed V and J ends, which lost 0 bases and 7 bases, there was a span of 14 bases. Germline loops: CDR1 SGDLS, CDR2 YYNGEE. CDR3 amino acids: CASSVGGDQRNEQFF. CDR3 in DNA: TGTGCCAGCAGCGTAGGCGGAGATCAAAGGAATGAGCAGTTCTTC.